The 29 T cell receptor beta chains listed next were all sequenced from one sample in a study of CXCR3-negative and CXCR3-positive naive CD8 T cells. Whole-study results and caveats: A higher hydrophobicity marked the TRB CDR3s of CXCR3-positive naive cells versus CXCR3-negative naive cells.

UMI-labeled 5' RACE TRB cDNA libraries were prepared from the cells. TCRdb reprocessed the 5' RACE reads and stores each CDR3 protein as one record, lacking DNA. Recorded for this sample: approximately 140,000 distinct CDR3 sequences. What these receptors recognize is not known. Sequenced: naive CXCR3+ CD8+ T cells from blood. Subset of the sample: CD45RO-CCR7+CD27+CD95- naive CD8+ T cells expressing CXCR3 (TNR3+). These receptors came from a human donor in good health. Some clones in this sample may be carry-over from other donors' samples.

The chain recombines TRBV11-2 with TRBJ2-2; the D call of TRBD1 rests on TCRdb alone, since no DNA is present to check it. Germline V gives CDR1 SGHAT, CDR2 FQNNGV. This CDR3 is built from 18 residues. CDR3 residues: CASSLVRGDRGPFGELFF.

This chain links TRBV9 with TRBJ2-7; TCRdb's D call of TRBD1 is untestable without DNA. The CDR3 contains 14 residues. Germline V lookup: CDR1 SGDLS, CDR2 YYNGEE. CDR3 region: CASSEGGGAYEQYF.

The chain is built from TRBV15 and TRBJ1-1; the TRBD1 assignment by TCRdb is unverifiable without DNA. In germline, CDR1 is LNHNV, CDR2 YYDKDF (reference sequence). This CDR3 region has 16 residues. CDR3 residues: CATSSPGQGMNTEAFF.

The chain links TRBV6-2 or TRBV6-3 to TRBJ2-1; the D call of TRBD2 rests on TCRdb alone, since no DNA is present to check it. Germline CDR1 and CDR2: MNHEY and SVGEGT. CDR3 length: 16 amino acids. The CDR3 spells CASSYSLGGIGDEQFF.

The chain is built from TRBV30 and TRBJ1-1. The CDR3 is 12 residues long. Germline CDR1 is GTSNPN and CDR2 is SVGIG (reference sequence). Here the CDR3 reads CAWSIMDTEAFF.

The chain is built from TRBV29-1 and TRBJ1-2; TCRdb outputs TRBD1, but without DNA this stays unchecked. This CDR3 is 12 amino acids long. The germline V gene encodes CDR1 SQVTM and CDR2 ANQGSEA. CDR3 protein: CSVDPGDYGYTF.

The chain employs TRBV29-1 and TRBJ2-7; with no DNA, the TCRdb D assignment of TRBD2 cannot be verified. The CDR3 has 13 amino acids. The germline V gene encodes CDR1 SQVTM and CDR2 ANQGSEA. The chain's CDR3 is CSVGSSGSYEQYF.

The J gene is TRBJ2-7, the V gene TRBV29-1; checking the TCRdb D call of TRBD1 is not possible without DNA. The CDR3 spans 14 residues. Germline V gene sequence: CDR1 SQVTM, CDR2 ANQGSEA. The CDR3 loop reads CSVELGTGTYEQYF.

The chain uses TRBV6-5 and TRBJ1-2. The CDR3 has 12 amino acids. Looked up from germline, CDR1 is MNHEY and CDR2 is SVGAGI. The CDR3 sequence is CASSSMGQGYTF.

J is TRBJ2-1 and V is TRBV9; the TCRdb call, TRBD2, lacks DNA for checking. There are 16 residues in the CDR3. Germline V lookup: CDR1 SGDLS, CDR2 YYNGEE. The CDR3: CASARGLAGSYNEQFF.

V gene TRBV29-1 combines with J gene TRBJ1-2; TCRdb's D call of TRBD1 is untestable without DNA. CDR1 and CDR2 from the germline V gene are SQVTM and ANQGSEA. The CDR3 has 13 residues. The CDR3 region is CSVVGVGTYGYTF.

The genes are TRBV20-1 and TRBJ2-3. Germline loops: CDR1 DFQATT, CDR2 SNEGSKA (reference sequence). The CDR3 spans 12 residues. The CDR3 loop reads CSARDVGDTQYF.

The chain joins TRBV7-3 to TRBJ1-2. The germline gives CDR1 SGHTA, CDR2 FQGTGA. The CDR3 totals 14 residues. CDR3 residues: CASSLNPTLLGYTF.

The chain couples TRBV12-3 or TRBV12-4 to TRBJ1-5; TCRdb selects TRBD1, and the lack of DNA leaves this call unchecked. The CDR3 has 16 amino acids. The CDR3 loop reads CANLRTPQGARQPQHF.

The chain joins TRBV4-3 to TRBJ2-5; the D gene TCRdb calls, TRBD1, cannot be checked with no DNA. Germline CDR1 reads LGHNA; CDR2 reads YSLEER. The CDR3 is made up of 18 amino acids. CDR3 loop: CASSPSLPRGTDQETQYF.

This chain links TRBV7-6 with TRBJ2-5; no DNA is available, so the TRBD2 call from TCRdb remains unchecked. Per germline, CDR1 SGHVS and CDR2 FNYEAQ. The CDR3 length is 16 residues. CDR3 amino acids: CASSLSPPDAQETQYF.

CDR3 in amino acids: CASSPPVLGTGTEAFF. The chain links TRBV18 to TRBJ1-1; TCRdb's D gene call, TRBD1, goes unchecked for lack of DNA. Looked up from germline, CDR1 is KGHSH and CDR2 is LQKENI. CDR3 size: 16 residues.

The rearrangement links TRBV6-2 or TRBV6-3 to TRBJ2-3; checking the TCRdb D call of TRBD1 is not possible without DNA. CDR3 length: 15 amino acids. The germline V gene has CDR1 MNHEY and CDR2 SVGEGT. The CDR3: CASSPRQGPTDTQYF.

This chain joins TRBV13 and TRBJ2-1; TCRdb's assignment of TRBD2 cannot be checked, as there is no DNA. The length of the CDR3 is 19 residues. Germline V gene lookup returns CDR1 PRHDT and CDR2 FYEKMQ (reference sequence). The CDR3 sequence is CASSPRVAGGPSSYNEQFF.

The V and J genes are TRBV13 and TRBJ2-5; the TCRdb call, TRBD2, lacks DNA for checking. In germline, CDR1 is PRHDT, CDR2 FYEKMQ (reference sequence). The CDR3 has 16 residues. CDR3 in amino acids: CASSFRLAGNQETQYF.

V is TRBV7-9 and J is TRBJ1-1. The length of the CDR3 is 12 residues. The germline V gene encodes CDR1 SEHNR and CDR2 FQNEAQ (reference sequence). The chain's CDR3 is CASSKLDTEAFF.

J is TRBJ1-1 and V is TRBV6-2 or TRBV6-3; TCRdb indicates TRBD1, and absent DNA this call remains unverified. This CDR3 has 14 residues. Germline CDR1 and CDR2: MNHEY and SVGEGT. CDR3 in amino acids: CASSTQGWNTEAFF.

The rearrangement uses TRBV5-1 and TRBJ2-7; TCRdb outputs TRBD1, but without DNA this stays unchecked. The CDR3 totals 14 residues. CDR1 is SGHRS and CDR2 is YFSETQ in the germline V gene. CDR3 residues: CASSLDQGFYEQYF.

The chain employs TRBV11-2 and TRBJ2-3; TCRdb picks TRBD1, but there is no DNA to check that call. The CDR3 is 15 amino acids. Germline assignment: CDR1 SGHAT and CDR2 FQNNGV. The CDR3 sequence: CASSLGGDSTDTQYF.

The CDR3 sequence is CSALEEAGGPYEQYF. The gene calls are TRBV20-1 and TRBJ2-7; TCRdb lists TRBD2, though no DNA is available to test this call. CDR1 and CDR2 from the germline V gene are DFQATT and SNEGSKA (reference sequence). This CDR3 has 15 amino acids.

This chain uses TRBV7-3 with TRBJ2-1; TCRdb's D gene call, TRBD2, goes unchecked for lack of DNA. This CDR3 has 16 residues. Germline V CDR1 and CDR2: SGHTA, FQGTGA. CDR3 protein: CASSLDASGAYNEQFF.

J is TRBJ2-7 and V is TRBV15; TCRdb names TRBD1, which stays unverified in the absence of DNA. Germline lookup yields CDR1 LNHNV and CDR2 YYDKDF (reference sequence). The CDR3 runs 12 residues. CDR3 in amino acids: CPGAQGVFEQYF.

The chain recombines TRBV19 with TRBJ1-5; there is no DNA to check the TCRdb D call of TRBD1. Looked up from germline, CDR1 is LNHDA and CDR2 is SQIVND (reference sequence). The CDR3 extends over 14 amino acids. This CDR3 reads CASSPGQVGQPQHF.

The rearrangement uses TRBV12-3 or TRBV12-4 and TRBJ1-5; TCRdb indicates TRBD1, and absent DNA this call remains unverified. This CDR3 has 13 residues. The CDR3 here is CASRDSLVEPQHF.